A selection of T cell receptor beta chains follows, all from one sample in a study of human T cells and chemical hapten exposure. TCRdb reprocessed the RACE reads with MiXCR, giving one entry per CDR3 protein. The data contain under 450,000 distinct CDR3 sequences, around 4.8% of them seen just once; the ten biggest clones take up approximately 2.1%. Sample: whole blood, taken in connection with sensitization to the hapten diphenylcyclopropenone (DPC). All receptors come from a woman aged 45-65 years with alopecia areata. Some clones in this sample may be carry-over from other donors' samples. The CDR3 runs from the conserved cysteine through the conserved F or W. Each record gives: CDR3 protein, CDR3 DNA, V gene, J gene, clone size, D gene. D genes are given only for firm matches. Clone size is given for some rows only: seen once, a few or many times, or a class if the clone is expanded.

CDR3 protein: CASSKKGLQGDSEQFF
CDR3 DNA: TGTGCCAGCAGCAAAAAAGGTTTGCAGGGCGACAGTGAGCAGTTCTTC
V gene: TRBV7-2
J gene: TRBJ2-1
clone size: many
D gene: .

CDR3 protein: CSVVDRGLGDEQFF
CDR3 DNA: TGCAGCGTTGTAGACAGGGGGCTTGGCGATGAGCAGTTCTTC
V gene: TRBV29-1
J gene: TRBJ2-1
clone size: many
D gene: TRBD1

CDR3 protein: CASSLDAGWDTEAFF
CDR3 DNA: TGTGCCAGCAGCTTAGATGCAGGATGGGACACTGAAGCTTTCTTT
V gene: TRBV11-1
J gene: TRBJ1-1
clone size: .
D gene: .

CDR3 protein: CASSFGDGDGYTF
CDR3 DNA: TGTGCCAGCAGTTTCGGTGACGGAGATGGCTACACCTTC
V gene: TRBV12-3/TRBV12-4
J gene: TRBJ1-2
clone size: few
D gene: .

CDR3 protein: CASSSFLAGAPSSEQFF
CDR3 DNA: TGTGCCAGCAGTTCCTTCCTAGCGGGAGCCCCTTCCAGTGAGCAGTTCTTC
V gene: TRBV27
J gene: TRBJ2-1
clone size: .
D gene: TRBD2

CDR3 protein: CASSPDMGETQYF
CDR3 DNA: TGTGCCAGCTCACCGGACATGGGGGAGACCCAGTACTTC
V gene: TRBV18
J gene: TRBJ2-5
clone size: few
D gene: .

CDR3 protein: CASSLGGINQPQHF
CDR3 DNA: TGTGCCAGCAGCTTAGGGGGGATCAATCAGCCCCAGCATTTT
V gene: TRBV11-2
J gene: TRBJ1-5
clone size: many
D gene: .

CDR3 protein: CASSEWGDTYGYTF
CDR3 DNA: TGTGCCAGCAGTGAATGGGGGGACACCTATGGCTACACCTTC
V gene: TRBV6-1
J gene: TRBJ1-2
clone size: .
D gene: .

CDR3 protein: CASSARTGVNEKPFF
CDR3 DNA: TGTGCCAGCAGCGCCCGGACAGGGGTGAATGAAAAACCGTTTTTT
V gene: TRBV9
J gene: TRBJ1-4
clone size: .
D gene: TRBD1

CDR3 protein: CASGGQGVGGTEAFF
CDR3 DNA: TGTGCCAGCGGCGGACAGGGGGTTGGGGGCACTGAAGCTTTCTTT
V gene: TRBV2
J gene: TRBJ1-1
clone size: many
D gene: TRBD1

CDR3 protein: CASSPPGVPLGTQYF
CDR3 DNA: TGTGCCAGCTCACCACCTGGGGTGCCGCTGGGTACGCAGTATTTT
V gene: TRBV18
J gene: TRBJ2-3
clone size: many
D gene: .

CDR3 protein: CAISRSFSDRGLGTEAFF
CDR3 DNA: TGTGCCATCAGTCGGTCATTCTCGGACAGGGGGCTGGGCACTGAAGCTTTCTTT
V gene: TRBV10-3
J gene: TRBJ1-1
clone size: .
D gene: TRBD1

CDR3 protein: CASSLGLSGETQYF
CDR3 DNA: TGTGCCAGCAGCTTAGGGCTCTCCGGGGAGACCCAGTACTTC
V gene: TRBV7-2
J gene: TRBJ2-5
clone size: many
D gene: .

CDR3 protein: CASSPTPWDEAFF
CDR3 DNA: TGTGCCAGCAGCCCAACCCCGTGGGATGAAGCTTTCTTT
V gene: TRBV6-2/TRBV6-3
J gene: TRBJ1-1
clone size: few
D gene: .

CDR3 protein: CASSFRAAGLSTDTQYF
CDR3 DNA: TGTGCCAGCAGTTTCAGGGCAGCGGGACTCAGCACAGATACGCAGTATTTT
V gene: TRBV28
J gene: TRBJ2-3
clone size: .
D gene: TRBD2

CDR3 protein: CASSQDPARLAGGWHIQYF
CDR3 DNA: TGTGCCAGCAGCCAAGATCCTGCCAGACTAGCGGGAGGGTGGCACATTCAGTACTTC
V gene: TRBV14
J gene: TRBJ2-4
clone size: many
D gene: TRBD2

CDR3 protein: CASSFPAGESTDTQYF
CDR3 DNA: TGTGCCAGCAGTTTCCCAGCGGGGGAGAGCACAGATACGCAGTATTTT
V gene: TRBV12-3/TRBV12-4
J gene: TRBJ2-3
clone size: many
D gene: TRBD2

CDR3 protein: CASGDFTDTQYF
CDR3 DNA: TGCGCCAGCGGTGATTTCACAGATACGCAGTATTTT
V gene: TRBV5-1
J gene: TRBJ2-3
clone size: many
D gene: .

CDR3 protein: CAISESPGLQETQYF
CDR3 DNA: TGTGCCATCAGTGAGTCGCCGGGACTTCAAGAGACCCAGTACTTC
V gene: TRBV10-3
J gene: TRBJ2-5
clone size: many
D gene: .

CDR3 protein: CASSQELRRTETQYF
CDR3 DNA: TGTGCCAGCAGCCAAGAATTGCGACGGACAGAGACCCAGTACTTC
V gene: TRBV14
J gene: TRBJ2-5
clone size: many
D gene: .

CDR3 protein: CSARDLNGQGGNYGYTF
CDR3 DNA: TGCAGTGCTAGAGATCTTAACGGACAGGGTGGAAACTATGGCTACACCTTC
V gene: TRBV20-1
J gene: TRBJ1-2
clone size: many
D gene: TRBD1

CDR3 protein: CASAETGGTGELFF
CDR3 DNA: TGTGCCAGCGCTGAGACAGGGGGCACCGGGGAGCTGTTTTTT
V gene: TRBV7-3
J gene: TRBJ2-2
clone size: few
D gene: TRBD1

CDR3 protein: CSAGQGERQPQHF
CDR3 DNA: TGCAGTGCTGGACAGGGGGAGCGGCAGCCCCAGCATTTT
V gene: TRBV20-1
J gene: TRBJ1-5
clone size: many
D gene: TRBD1

CDR3 protein: CASSTGQVGPEAFF
CDR3 DNA: TGTGCCAGCAGCACGGGACAGGTCGGGCCTGAAGCTTTCTTT
V gene: TRBV9
J gene: TRBJ1-1
clone size: many
D gene: TRBD1

CDR3 protein: CAITKDGYEQYF
CDR3 DNA: TGTGCCATCACTAAGGACGGGTACGAGCAGTACTTC
V gene: TRBV10-3
J gene: TRBJ2-7
clone size: few
D gene: .

CDR3 protein: CATSTVTYEQYF
CDR3 DNA: TGTGCCACTTCGACAGTAACCTACGAGCAGTACTTC
V gene: TRBV9
J gene: TRBJ2-7
clone size: few
D gene: .

CDR3 protein: CATSRDLGGQREQYF
CDR3 DNA: TGTGCCACCAGCAGAGATTTGGGCGGACAGCGGGAGCAGTACTTC
V gene: TRBV15
J gene: TRBJ2-7
clone size: many
D gene: .

CDR3 protein: CAISELAGGLNEQFF
CDR3 DNA: TGTGCCATCAGTGAGCTAGCGGGGGGGTTGAATGAGCAGTTCTTC
V gene: TRBV10-3
J gene: TRBJ2-1
clone size: many
D gene: TRBD2

CDR3 protein: CASSPLGGEQFF
CDR3 DNA: TGTGCCAGCTCACCGCTGGGAGGTGAGCAGTTCTTC
V gene: TRBV18
J gene: TRBJ2-1
clone size: many
D gene: .

CDR3 protein: CASSISSGRGKEQYF
CDR3 DNA: TGTGCCAGCAGCATTTCTAGCGGGAGGGGGAAGGAGCAGTACTTC
V gene: TRBV21-1
J gene: TRBJ2-7
clone size: many
D gene: .

CDR3 protein: CASSLGTGEQPQHF
CDR3 DNA: TGTGCCAGCAGCCTGGGGACAGGGGAACAGCCCCAGCATTTT
V gene: TRBV9
J gene: TRBJ1-5
clone size: many
D gene: TRBD1

CDR3 protein: CASSPGGAADTQYF
CDR3 DNA: TGCGCCAGCAGCCCCGGGGGGGCCGCAGATACGCAGTATTTT
V gene: TRBV5-1
J gene: TRBJ2-3
clone size: many
D gene: TRBD2

CDR3 protein: CASSFASGVYNEQFF
CDR3 DNA: TGTGCCAGCAGCTTTGCTAGCGGGGTGTACAATGAGCAGTTCTTC
V gene: TRBV7-6
J gene: TRBJ2-1
clone size: many
D gene: TRBD2

CDR3 protein: CASSPAGGAGTSAYNEQFF
CDR3 DNA: TGTGCCAGCAGCCCCGCAGGAGGAGCCGGGACTAGCGCCTACAATGAGCAGTTCTTC
V gene: TRBV11-1
J gene: TRBJ2-1
clone size: many
D gene: TRBD2

CDR3 protein: CASSPYNYEQYF
CDR3 DNA: TGTGCCAGCAGTCCTTACAACTACGAGCAGTACTTC
V gene: TRBV28
J gene: TRBJ2-7
clone size: many
D gene: .

CDR3 protein: CASSFRLTSTDTQYF
CDR3 DNA: TGTGCCAGCAGCTTTCGACTAACCAGCACAGATACGCAGTATTTT
V gene: TRBV5-6
J gene: TRBJ2-3
clone size: many
D gene: .

CDR3 protein: CASSPRGGQGGAEQFF
CDR3 DNA: TGTGCCAGCAGCCCCCGAGGGGGACAGGGGGGTGCTGAGCAGTTCTTC
V gene: TRBV7-9
J gene: TRBJ2-1
clone size: .
D gene: TRBD1

CDR3 protein: CSARDLSSYNEQFF
CDR3 DNA: TGCAGTGCTAGAGACCTTAGCTCCTACAATGAGCAGTTCTTC
V gene: TRBV20-1
J gene: TRBJ2-1
clone size: many
D gene: .

CDR3 protein: CASSEWGQFNQPQHF
CDR3 DNA: TGTGCCAGCAGTGAATGGGGTCAGTTCAATCAGCCCCAGCATTTT
V gene: TRBV6-1
J gene: TRBJ1-5
clone size: .
D gene: .

CDR3 protein: CASTARPGHVVYEQYF
CDR3 DNA: TGTGCCAGCACCGCCCGACCGGGACACGTCGTTTACGAGCAGTACTTC
V gene: TRBV7-8
J gene: TRBJ2-7
clone size: .
D gene: .

CDR3 protein: CSVDARDEGNTIYF
CDR3 DNA: TGCAGCGTTGATGCCAGGGACGAAGGAAACACCATATATTTT
V gene: TRBV29-1
J gene: TRBJ1-3
clone size: .
D gene: .

CDR3 protein: CASSEGGRVNSPLHF
CDR3 DNA: TGTGCCAGCAGCGAGGGGGGCAGGGTTAATTCACCCCTCCACTTT
V gene: TRBV9
J gene: TRBJ1-6
clone size: many
D gene: .

CDR3 protein: CASSWGSYSGNTIYF
CDR3 DNA: TGTGCCAGCAGTTGGGGCTCCTACTCTGGAAACACCATATATTTT
V gene: TRBV6-6
J gene: TRBJ1-3
clone size: .
D gene: .

CDR3 protein: CATSGARGGASTDTQYF
CDR3 DNA: TGTGCCACCAGTGGGGCGAGGGGCGGAGCTAGCACAGATACGCAGTATTTT
V gene: TRBV24-1
J gene: TRBJ2-3
clone size: .
D gene: .

CDR3 protein: CASSPGQGIEKLFF
CDR3 DNA: TGTGCCAGCTCACCGGGACAGGGGATTGAAAAACTGTTTTTT
V gene: TRBV18
J gene: TRBJ1-4
clone size: .
D gene: TRBD1